Presented here are 20 T cell receptor beta chains from one specimen sequenced in a study of T-cell reconstitution after alpha-beta-depleted transplantation in children. Unique molecular identifiers tagged the TCRbeta library. TCRdb re-called the PCR reads with MiXCR, one entry per CDR3 protein. The sample records roughly 670,000 distinct CDR3 sequences, roughly 14% being singletons. The source material was PBMCs, sampled before TCRalphabeta/CD19-depleted stem cell transplant. These receptors all come from a girl aged 2 to 10 with congenital amegakaryocytic thrombocytopenia, due to receive a stem cell transplant.

This clonotype was seen repeatedly, ten times or more. The rearrangement links TRBV20-1 to TRBJ2-1; the match to TRBD2 covers 10 bases. This CDR3 is 15 amino acids long. In germline, CDR1 is DFQATT, CDR2 SNEGSKA (reference sequence). Germline trimming cut 6 bases from V and 10 bases from J; bases unmatched to any gene: 15. CDR3 bases: TGCAGTGCCAAAAAAAAGCGGGAGGGGTTTTTGGAGCAGTTCTTC. This gives the protein CSAKKKREGFLEQFF.

This clonotype has only one observation. The genes are TRBV7-7 and TRBJ1-3; unclear D gene. V was pared by 4 bases and J by 8 bases, with 15 bases between. This CDR3 is 14 amino acids long. The germline CDR1 and CDR2 sequences are SSHAT and FNYEAQ (reference sequence). The DNA for the CDR3 is TGTGCCAGCAGCTCCGGACGGGGAACAGACACCATATATTTT. It specifies CASSSGRGTDTIYF.

This clonotype was seen repeatedly, ten times or more. The chain employs TRBV6-1 and TRBJ2-2; the match to TRBD2 covers 15 bases. From germline, CDR1 is MNHNS and CDR2 SASEGT. V shed 6 bases and J 7 bases; nucleotides not matched to a gene: 9. The CDR3 totals 17 residues. CDR3: CASSPGTSGRTGGELFF. DNA of the CDR3: TGTGCCAGCAGCCCGGGGACTAGCGGGAGGACCGGCGGGGAGCTGTTTTTT.

This clonotype was recorded a few times. This chain joins TRBV5-8 and TRBJ2-7, with a weak D call TRBD2 (6 bases). This CDR3 contains 15 residues. V was cut by 2 bases and J by 0 bases, with 12 bases left in between. Per the germline V gene, CDR1 is SGHTS and CDR2 is YDEGEE. CDR3 in DNA: TGTGCCAGCAGCTTCCTAGCGATAAGCTCCTACGAGCAGTACTTC. Protein product: CASSFLAISSYEQYF.

This clonotype showed up just a few times. The chain carries TRBV15 and TRBJ2-1, with D possibly matching TRBD2 (6 bases). Germline loops: CDR1 LNHNV, CDR2 YYDKDF (reference sequence). This CDR3 region has 15 residues. The V end was cut by 4 bases, the J end by 4 bases, with 14 bases between. CDR3 nucleotides: TGTGCCACCAGCAAAAAGGCGGAGGGATACAATGAGCAGTTCTTC. Protein: CATSKKAEGYNEQFF. The full variable domain, in which reference TRBV15 and TRBJ2-1 provide the parts outside the CDR3, is DAMVIQNPRYQVTQFGKPVTLSCSQTLNHNVMYWYQQKSSQAPKLLFHYYDKDFNNEADTPDNFQSRRPNTSFCFLDIRSPGLGDTAMYLCATSKKAEGYNEQFFGPGTRLTVL.

The chain is built from TRBV12-3 or TRBV12-4 and TRBJ1-1; no firm D call. Trimming removed 4 bases from V and 8 bases from J, with 8 bases in between. This CDR3 comprises 11 residues. For the CDR3, the DNA is TGTGCCAGCAGTTCCCTTCTAGAAGCTTTCTTT. This translates into CASSSLLEAFF.

J is TRBJ2-2 and V is TRBV7-2; 13 bases are shared with TRBD2. The CDR3 totals 16 residues. CDR1 SGHTA and CDR2 FQGNSA come from the germline V gene. J was trimmed by 5 bases and V by 2 bases; bases with no gene match: 2. CDR3 residues: CASSLRLAGGTGELFF. CDR3 in DNA: TGTGCCAGCAGCTTAAGACTAGCGGGAGGTACCGGGGAGCTGTTTTTT.

V is TRBV7-9 and J is TRBJ1-5, with TRBD1 identical over 8 bases. V lost 5 bases to trimming and J lost 5 bases; unmatched junction nucleotides: 5. Germline assignment: CDR1 SEHNR and CDR2 FQNEAQ (reference sequence). This CDR3 spans 14 amino acids. The CDR3 spells CASSTYRGDQPQHF. For the CDR3, the DNA is TGTGCCAGCAGCACCTACAGGGGGGATCAGCCCCAGCATTTT.

The gene calls are TRBV11-2 and TRBJ2-5; 7 nucleotides agree with TRBD2. Unmatched junction bases numbered 20, after V lost 5 bases and J lost 5 bases. The CDR3 consists of 18 residues. Germline CDR1 is SGHAT and CDR2 is FQNNGV. As DNA, the CDR3 is TGTGCCAGCAGCCCACTATTCGCGGGAGAGGGCAATGGGGAGACCCAGTACTTC. This gives the protein CASSPLFAGEGNGETQYF.

This clonotype was picked up many times. This chain connects TRBV29-1 to TRBJ1-2; D uncertain. Trimming removed 3 bases from V and 2 bases from J, with 13 bases in between. Per the germline V gene, CDR1 is SQVTM and CDR2 is ANQGSEA. The length of the CDR3 is 14 residues. The CDR3 spells CSVEELGVNYGYTF. DNA of the CDR3: TGCAGCGTTGAGGAACTTGGGGTGAACTATGGCTACACCTTC.

The chain links TRBV7-8 to TRBJ2-1; a weak D match, TRBD2 (6 bases). Trimming cost V 5 bases and J 7 bases, with 12 bases left between them. The germline V gene encodes CDR1 SGHVS and CDR2 FQNEAQ. The CDR3 extends over 13 amino acids. The CDR3 DNA reads TGTGCCAGCAGCCACCCGGGAGAGAATGAGCAGTTCTTC. Its translation: CASSHPGENEQFF.

This clonotype was recorded at least ten times. The rearrangement joins TRBV6-5 to TRBJ2-3; D tentatively reads TRBD1 or TRBD2 (5 bases each). This CDR3 contains 15 residues. Trimming stripped 0 bases from V and 2 bases from J, with 9 bases between. Germline CDR1 is MNHEY and CDR2 is SVGAGI. This CDR3 is CASSYSGDPTDTQYF. CDR3 DNA sequence: TGTGCCAGCAGTTACTCCGGGGACCCCACAGATACGCAGTATTTT.

This clonotype turned up a few times. V and J are TRBV6-1 and TRBJ2-1; TRBD2 is a possible D gene (6 bases). V was clipped by 5 bases and J by 12 bases, with 8 bases between them. The germline CDR1 and CDR2 sequences are MNHNS and SASEGT. This CDR3 contains 10 residues. CDR3 residues: CASSWDLQFF. CDR3 sequence (DNA): TGTGCCAGCAGTTGGGACTTGCAGTTCTTC.

This clonotype showed up many times. The CDR3 region is CSATGTSYHHEQFF. The DNA of the CDR3 is TGCAGTGCGACCGGGACTTCCTACCACCATGAGCAGTTCTTC. The chain links TRBV20-1 to TRBJ2-1, with a tentative D call TRBD2 (6 bases). The CDR3 totals 14 residues. V lost 6 bases, J lost 8 bases, and 20 bases lay in between. CDR1 is DFQATT, CDR2 SNEGSKA, per germline (reference sequence).

This clonotype was detected ten times or more. The rearrangement uses TRBV12-3 or TRBV12-4 and TRBJ2-2, with TRBD1 matching 9 bases. This CDR3 is built from 15 residues. Trimming cost V 7 bases and J 0 bases; bases outside gene matches: 3. DNA of the CDR3: TGTGCCAGCAAAAGGGACAGGGCGAACACCGGGGAGCTGTTTTTT. It encodes CASKRDRANTGELFF.

Only a few counts were recorded for this clonotype. The chain recombines TRBV20-1 with TRBJ2-3, with D hard to call. Germline CDR1 and CDR2: DFQATT and SNEGSKA (reference sequence). The CDR3 totals 16 residues. V lost 1 base, J lost 0 bases, and 14 bases lay in between. CDR3 sequence reads: CSARGPFAISTDTQYF. The CDR3 coding sequence is TGCAGTGCTAGAGGGCCTTTTGCGATTAGCACAGATACGCAGTATTTT.

This chain connects TRBV4-1 to TRBJ1-6; unclear D gene. The CDR3 length is 17 residues. V shed 4 bases and J shed 1 base, with 14 bases lying between them. Germline V CDR1 and CDR2: MGHRA, YSYEKL. CDR3 protein: CASSPPGIRSYNSPLHF. CDR3 nucleotide sequence: TGCGCCAGCAGCCCGCCGGGGATTAGGTCCTATAATTCACCCCTCCACTTT.

On this clonotype: Just one base apart from a much larger clone, this may be a read error. The chain carries TRBV20-1 and TRBJ2-7; D may be TRBD1 (8 bases). The germline V and J ends were trimmed by 6 bases and 4 bases, with 16 bases remaining between them. This CDR3 region has 13 residues. Germline CDR1 reads DFQATT; CDR2 reads SNEGSKA (reference sequence). The CDR3 region is CSATGGAEYEQYF. CDR3 nucleotides: TGCAGTGCAACAGGGGGGGCGGAGTACGAGCAGTACTTC.

This clonotype was detected many times. V is TRBV12-3 or TRBV12-4 and J is TRBJ2-3, with a possible D match to TRBD1 (5 bases). The V gene lost 0 bases and the J gene lost 6 bases, with 13 bases spanning the gap. CDR3 length: 15 residues. CDR3 sequence: CASSLARARADTQYF. The CDR3 DNA sequence: TGTGCCAGCAGTTTAGCCAGGGCTCGTGCCGATACGCAGTATTTT.

This clonotype was counted ten times or more. The rearrangement links TRBV5-1 to TRBJ2-1; 11 nucleotides match TRBD2. Trimming at V came to 4 bases and at J to 5 bases, leaving 8 bases not matched to a gene. The germline gives CDR1 SGHRS, CDR2 YFSETQ. This CDR3 comprises 16 residues. The CDR3 DNA is TGCGCCAGCAGCAGGGGACTAGCGGTTCGTAACAATGAGCAGTTCTTC. Translating gives CASSRGLAVRNNEQFF.